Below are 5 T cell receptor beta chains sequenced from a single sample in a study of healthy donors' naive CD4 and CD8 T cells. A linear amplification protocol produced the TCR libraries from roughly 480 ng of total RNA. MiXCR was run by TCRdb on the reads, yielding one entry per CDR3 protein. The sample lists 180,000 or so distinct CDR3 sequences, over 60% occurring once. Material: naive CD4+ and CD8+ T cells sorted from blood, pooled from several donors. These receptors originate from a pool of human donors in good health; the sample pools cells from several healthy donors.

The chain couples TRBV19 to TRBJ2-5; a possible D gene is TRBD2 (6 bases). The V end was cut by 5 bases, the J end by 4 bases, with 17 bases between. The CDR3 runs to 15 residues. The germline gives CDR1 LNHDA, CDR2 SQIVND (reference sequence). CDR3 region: CASSRRGSFGETQYF. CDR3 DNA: TGTGCCAGTAGTCGCCGGGGGTCGTTCGGAGAGACCCAGTACTTC.

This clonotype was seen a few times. CDR3 nucleotides: TGTGCCAGCAGTTTCGGCTCAAATGAGCAGTTCTTC. Protein sequence: CASSFGSNEQFF. The V call is TRBV27, the J call TRBJ2-1; D gene uncertain. The length of the CDR3 is 12 residues. Germline CDR1 is MNHEY and CDR2 is SMNVEV (reference sequence). V lost 3 bases and J lost 7, with 7 bases in between.

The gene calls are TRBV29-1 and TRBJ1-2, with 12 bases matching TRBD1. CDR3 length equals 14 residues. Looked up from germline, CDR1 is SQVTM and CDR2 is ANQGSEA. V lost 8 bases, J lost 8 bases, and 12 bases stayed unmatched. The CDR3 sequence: CSSLVGQGAEGYTF. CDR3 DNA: TGCAGCTCGCTTGTGGGACAGGGGGCAGAAGGCTACACCTTC.

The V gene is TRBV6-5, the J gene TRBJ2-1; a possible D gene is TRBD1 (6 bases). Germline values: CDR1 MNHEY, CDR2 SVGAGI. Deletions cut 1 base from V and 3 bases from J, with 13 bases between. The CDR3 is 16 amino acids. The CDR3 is CASSYWGPGLYNEQFF. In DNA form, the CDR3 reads TGTGCCAGCAGTTACTGGGGGCCGGGGCTCTACAATGAGCAGTTCTTC.

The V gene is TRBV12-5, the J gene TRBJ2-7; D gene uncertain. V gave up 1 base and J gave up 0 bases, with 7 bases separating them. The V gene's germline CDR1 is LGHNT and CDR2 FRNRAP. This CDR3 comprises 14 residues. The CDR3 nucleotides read TGTGCTAGTGGTTTGGGCTTAAGCTCCTACGAGCAGTACTTC. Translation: CASGLGLSSYEQYF.